This T cell receptor (beta chain) was found in a study of T cells expressing NK-cell markers. Background on the study: Sorted CD3+CD56+NKG2C+, CD3+CD56+NKG2C- and CD3+CD56-NKG2C+ T cells provided the TCR beta repertoires. Just one sequenced donor of eight was HCMV-seronegative, while seven were seropositive.

This CDR3 has 15 residues. CDR1 is DFQATT, CDR2 SNEGSKA, per germline (reference sequence). A 5'RACE template switching approach incorporating UMIs was used to make TCR beta cDNA. For each CDR3 protein, TCRdb gives one entry from its re-call of the 5' RACE reads, without DNA. The sample's table shows 250,000 or so distinct CDR3 sequences. The TCR sequence derives from a woman aged 18-70 years in good health. V is TRBV20-1 and J is TRBJ2-1; no DNA is available, so the TRBD2 call from TCRdb remains unchecked. The material sequenced was blood T cells: a sorted CD56 or NKG2C T cell subset, CD4+ or CD8+ T cells, or bulk PBMC T cells (not recorded which). CDR3 amino acids: CSAREGAGVKYEQFF.